These 30 T cell receptor beta chains originate from one sample sequenced in a study of cytomegalovirus exposure and HLA in healthy donors. The PCR used 60 Vbeta and 13 Jbeta primers. The method was immunoSEQ multiplex PCR; TCRdb's version includes in-frame clones alone and lacks a portion of them. This sample carries over 150,000 clones, 75% to 85% of them seen once, and the ten largest clones take 7% to 9%. The sequenced sample was PBMCs. Source of these receptors: a male donor in good health and CMV-seropositive.

The genes are TRBV2 and TRBJ2-7; 9 bases map to TRBD1. With V trimmed by 4 bases and J by 2 bases, 6 bases remained unmatched. Germline V gives CDR1 SNHLY, CDR2 FYNNEI. This CDR3 is 15 amino acids long. CDR3 DNA sequence: TGTGCCAGCAGTGGGTCGGGACAGGGAACCTACGAGCAGTACTTC. Residues: CASSGSGQGTYEQYF.

The rearrangement uses TRBV30 and TRBJ1-5; TRBD1 matches 10 bases. Germline assignment: CDR1 GTSNPN and CDR2 SVGIG (reference sequence). J lost 2 bases, V lost 8 bases, and 3 bases had no gene match. This CDR3 spans 13 amino acids. CDR3 protein: CAGGTGGNQPQHF. CDR3 sequence (DNA): TGTGCCGGGGGGACAGGGGGCAATCAGCCCCAGCATTTT.

The chain couples TRBV13 to TRBJ2-7, with 8 bases aligning to TRBD2. J gave up 7 bases and V 5 bases, and 13 bases lay outside the gene matches. This CDR3 has 15 amino acids. Looked up from germline, CDR1 is PRHDT and CDR2 is FYEKMQ (reference sequence). For the CDR3, the DNA is TGTGCCAGCAGCCAGCCTTTCGGGGGGGGTCTGGAGCAGTACTTC. Its translation is CASSQPFGGGLEQYF. Based on the CDR3 plus reference TRBV13 and TRBJ2-7, the full variable domain is AAGVIQSPRHLIKEKRETATLKCYPIPRHDTVYWYQQGPGQDPQFLISFYEKMQSDKGSIPDRFSAQQFSDYHSELNMSSLELGDSALYFCASSQPFGGGLEQYFGPGTRLTVT.

V usage is TRBV11-2 and J usage is TRBJ2-5, with 8 bases identical to TRBD1. This CDR3 is 14 amino acids long. Looked up from germline, CDR1 is SGHAT and CDR2 is FQNNGV. V gave up 1 base and J gave up 5 bases; unmatched junction bases: 3. The CDR3 nucleotides are TGTGCCAGCAGCTTAGGCAGGGGGCAGGAGACCCAGTACTTC. Its translation: CASSLGRGQETQYF.

The CDR3 nucleotides are TGTGCCAGCAGTCACACGTCGGGGATCGAGACCCAGTACTTC. Amino acids: CASSHTSGIETQYF. The gene calls are TRBV2 and TRBJ2-5; D perhaps matches TRBD2 (5 bases). CDR1 SNHLY and CDR2 FYNNEI come from the germline V gene. CDR3 length: 14 amino acids. Trimming removed 5 bases at V and 5 bases at J, with 15 bases between. Looking up the rest from reference TRBV2 and TRBJ2-5 gives the full variable domain: EPEVTQTPSHQVTQMGQEVILRCVPISNHLYFYWYRQILGQKVEFLVSFYNNEISEKSEIFDDQFSVERPDGSNFTLKIRSTKLEDSAMYFCASSHTSGIETQYFGPGTRLLVL.

This chain joins TRBV11-2 and TRBJ1-1; no firm D call. The CDR3 covers 14 residues. The ends were cut back, 1 base at V and 0 bases at J, with 6 bases in the middle. Germline V gives CDR1 SGHAT, CDR2 FQNNGV. CDR3 bases: TGTGCCAGCAGCTTAGGTGTAGTGAACACTGAAGCTTTCTTT. This sequence encodes CASSLGVVNTEAFF.

V usage is TRBV6-5 and J usage is TRBJ1-1; TRBD1 is a possible D gene (5 bases). This CDR3 has 15 amino acids. Germline lookup yields CDR1 MNHEY and CDR2 SVGAGI. Trimming cost V 0 bases and J 1 base, with 9 bases left between them. In DNA, the CDR3 is TGTGCCAGCAGTTACTCCCCTGGACAGAACACTGAAGCTTTCTTT. Its protein product is CASSYSPGQNTEAFF.

About this clone: This sample includes further DNA sequences coding for the same CDR3. This chain links TRBV6-5 with TRBJ2-5; 13 bases line up with TRBD2. The CDR3 spans 16 residues. Trimming took 0 bases from V and 3 from J; bases not matched to a gene: 1. The germline gives CDR1 MNHEY, CDR2 SVGAGI. In DNA, the CDR3 is TGTGCCAGCAGTTACTCTACTAGCGGGGGGGAAGAGACCCAGTACTTC. Its protein product is CASSYSTSGGEETQYF.

Only a few counts were recorded for this clone. The CDR3 here is CASSPPTGRDRVVAFF. In DNA form, the CDR3 reads TGCGCCAGCAGCCCTCCAACAGGCCGGGACAGGGTGGTTGCTTTCTTT. The V and J genes are TRBV4-1 and TRBJ1-1, with TRBD1 matching 9 bases. V was clipped by 4 bases and J by 11 bases; unmatched bases: 17. CDR1 MGHRA and CDR2 YSYEKL come from the germline V gene. There are 16 residues in the CDR3.

The chain links TRBV5-1 to TRBJ2-2, with 9 bases lining up with TRBD1. Germline V lookup: CDR1 SGHRS, CDR2 YFSETQ. The CDR3 loop spans 15 amino acids. Trimming took 3 bases from V and 4 from J; bases not matched to a gene: 4. CDR3 residues: CASSSKTGGTGELFF. Written as DNA, the CDR3 is TGCGCCAGCAGCTCTAAGACAGGGGGCACCGGGGAGCTGTTTTTT. The full variable domain, in which reference TRBV5-1 and TRBJ2-2 provide the parts outside the CDR3, is KAGVTQTPRYLIKTRGQQVTLSCSPISGHRSVSWYQQTPGQGLQFLFEYFSETQRNKGNFPGRFSGRQFSNSRSEMNVSTLELGDSALYLCASSSKTGGTGELFFGEGSRLTVL.

V gene TRBV7-8 combines with J gene TRBJ2-7, with 12 bases fitting TRBD2. Germline CDR1 SGHVS, CDR2 FQNEAQ. CDR3 length: 17 residues. V was pared by 3 bases and J by 5 bases, with 11 bases of the junction left unmatched. CDR3 coding DNA: TGTGCCAGCAGCTTCTCTAGCGGGGGGGCAAGGGTGAACGAGCAGTACTTC. It is translated as CASSFSSGGARVNEQYF.

The chain has TRBV29-1 and TRBJ1-1; tentatively, D is TRBD1 (5 bases). V gave up 3 bases and J gave up 6 bases, with 11 bases separating them. The CDR3 is 12 amino acids. Per germline, CDR1 SQVTM and CDR2 ANQGSEA. The CDR3 sequence is CSVDLGGAEAFF. CDR3 coding DNA: TGCAGCGTTGACCTGGGGGGGGCTGAAGCTTTCTTT.

DNA for the CDR3: TGTGCCAGCAGTTTGTTCGACAGGATTCCCTACGAGCAGTACTTC. Protein: CASSLFDRIPYEQYF. The chain carries TRBV27 and TRBJ2-7; TRBD1 is a possible D gene (6 bases). Germline CDR1 reads MNHEY; CDR2 reads SMNVEV (reference sequence). This CDR3 contains 15 residues. V was pared by 3 bases and J by 2 bases, with 14 bases between.

In its sample, this clone was seen a few times. The genes are TRBV30 and TRBJ1-1, with 7 bases identical to TRBD1. This CDR3 region has 13 residues. CDR1 and CDR2 from the germline V gene are GTSNPN and SVGIG (reference sequence). V lost 4 bases, J lost 3 bases, and 5 bases stayed unmatched. CDR3 nucleotide sequence: TGTGCCTGGAAGGGGGCTATCCACACTGAAGCTTTCTTT. Protein product: CAWKGAIHTEAFF. The whole variable domain, remainder taken from reference TRBV30 and TRBJ1-1, is SQTIHQWPATLVQPVGSPLSLECTVEGTSNPNLYWYRQAAGRGLQLLFYSVGIGQISSEVPQNLSASRPQDRQFILSSKKLLLSDSGFYLCAWKGAIHTEAFFGQGTRLTVV.

This clone was picked up a small number of times. The chain combines TRBV6-1 with TRBJ1-1; possibly TRBD1 for D (5 bases). V gave up 1 base and J gave up 6 bases, with 21 bases separating them. Germline assignment: CDR1 MNHNS and CDR2 SASEGT. The CDR3 length is 17 residues. The CDR3 nucleotides read TGTGCCAGCAGTGAAGATGTCGGAGGGCAGGGAGGCGCTGAAGCTTTCTTT. It translates to CASSEDVGGQGGAEAFF.

The V gene is TRBV10-1, the J gene TRBJ2-7; 9 positions agree with TRBD2. Per germline, CDR1 WNHNN and CDR2 SYGVQD (reference sequence). Losses at the gene ends were 2 bases for V and 5 bases for J; bases not matched to a gene: 7. The CDR3 runs to 15 residues. The CDR3 loop is CASSEGSGGMDEQYF. CDR3 coding DNA: TGCGCCAGCAGTGAGGGGAGCGGGGGGATGGACGAGCAGTACTTC.

The chain employs TRBV5-1 and TRBJ1-1, with TRBD1 matching 8 bases. Germline values: CDR1 SGHRS, CDR2 YFSETQ. V was pared by 4 bases and J by 11 bases, with 13 bases of the junction left unmatched. The CDR3 runs 14 residues. CDR3 sequence reads: CASSGQTGAPGAFF. CDR3 sequence (DNA): TGCGCCAGCAGCGGTCAGACAGGGGCTCCCGGGGCTTTCTTT.

This clone was detected a few times. The chain joins TRBV30 to TRBJ1-5; maybe TRBD1 (6 bases). The CDR3 loop spans 14 amino acids. The germline V gene has CDR1 GTSNPN and CDR2 SVGIG (reference sequence). Trimming took off 0 bases at V and 3 bases at J, with 9 bases between the two ends. The CDR3 protein is CAWSVGAFNQPQHF. Written as DNA, the CDR3 is TGTGCCTGGAGTGTGGGGGCCTTCAATCAGCCCCAGCATTTT.

CDR3 loop: CASSRTGAWETQYF. The CDR3, as DNA: TGTGCCAGCAGCCGAACAGGGGCGTGGGAGACCCAGTACTTC. The chain uses TRBV28 and TRBJ2-5; TRBD1 aligns across 7 bases. Germline V CDR1 and CDR2: MDHEN, SYDVKM. This CDR3 contains 14 residues. J was trimmed by 5 bases and V by 6 bases; bases with no gene match: 9. Full variable domain (missing parts from reference TRBV28 and TRBJ2-5): DVKVTQSSRYLVKRTGEKVFLECVQDMDHENMFWYRQDPGLGLRLIYFSYDVKMKEKGDIPEGYSVSREKKERFSLILESASTNQTSMYLCASSRTGAWETQYFGPGTRLLVL.

The chain is built from TRBV2 and TRBJ2-7; D not resolved. CDR3 length: 12 amino acids. Germline V gene data show CDR1 as SNHLY and CDR2 as FYNNEI. V was cut by 6 bases and J by 7 bases, with 13 bases left in between. CDR3 coding DNA: TGTGCCAGCAGCATCGGATTGAGGGAGCAGTACTTC. Protein: CASSIGLREQYF.

J is TRBJ2-2 and V is TRBV29-1; 10 positions match TRBD2. The CDR3 loop spans 16 amino acids. V was clipped by 5 bases and J by 0 bases; unmatched bases: 6. CDR1 and CDR2 from the germline V gene are SQVTM and ANQGSEA. In DNA form, the CDR3 reads TGCAGCGTTCAGGCTAGCGGGGGCCCGAACACCGGGGAGCTGTTTTTT. This translates into CSVQASGGPNTGELFF.

V and J are TRBV6-5 and TRBJ1-6; D is possibly TRBD1 (6 bases). The CDR3 totals 13 residues. Germline V gene data show CDR1 as MNHEY and CDR2 as SVGAGI. V gave up 6 bases and J gave up 10 bases, with 13 bases separating them. CDR3 amino acids: CASRDSETSPLHF. CDR3 nucleotide sequence: TGTGCCAGCAGGGACAGCGAGACCTCACCCCTCCACTTT.

The V and J genes are TRBV5-4 and TRBJ1-2; no clear D. The CDR3 length is 17 residues. The V gene's germline CDR1 is SGHNT and CDR2 YYREEE (reference sequence). Trimming removed 4 bases at V and 0 bases at J, with 19 bases between. CDR3 in amino acids: CASSPSVGGITNYGYTF. The CDR3 nucleotides read TGTGCCAGCAGCCCCTCGGTAGGAGGGATTACTAACTATGGCTACACCTTC.

The rearrangement links TRBV9 to TRBJ2-2; 8 positions agree with TRBD1. This CDR3 comprises 15 residues. V trimming: 0 bases; J trimming: 4 bases; junction bases outside the gene matches: 2. CDR1 and CDR2 (germline): SGDLS, YYNGEE. CDR3 sequence reads: CASSVVDRVTGELFF. The DNA of the CDR3 is TGTGCCAGCAGCGTAGTGGACAGGGTCACCGGGGAGCTGTTTTTT.

J is TRBJ1-6 and V is TRBV5-5, with D hard to call. Germline V lookup: CDR1 SGHKS, CDR2 YYEKEE (reference sequence). Trimming cost V 3 bases and J 5 bases, with 12 bases left between them. This CDR3 has 15 residues. In DNA form, the CDR3 reads TGTGCCAGCAGCTCGAGGCCAGCCAATAATTCACCCCTCCACTTT. Translation: CASSSRPANNSPLHF.

The J gene is TRBJ1-2, the V gene TRBV19, with 7 bases lining up with TRBD1. Germline loops: CDR1 LNHDA, CDR2 SQIVND (reference sequence). This CDR3 has 14 residues. With 7 bases clipped from V and 5 bases from J, the junction kept 10 bases outside the gene matches. This CDR3 is CASNRQGGLYGYTF. Written as DNA, the CDR3 is TGTGCCAGTAACCGACAGGGCGGTCTTTATGGCTACACCTTC.

The V call is TRBV30, the J call TRBJ1-5; TRBD1 is a possible D gene (6 bases). Per the germline V gene, CDR1 is GTSNPN and CDR2 is SVGIG (reference sequence). Trimming took 0 bases from V and 2 from J, leaving 11 bases between them. This CDR3 region has 15 residues. The CDR3 DNA follows: TGTGCCTGGAGTGTACATCAGGGGCGCAATCAGCCCCAGCATTTT. Protein product: CAWSVHQGRNQPQHF.

The V and J genes are TRBV19 and TRBJ2-2, with D possibly being TRBD2 (5 bases). CDR3 length: 15 amino acids. V was trimmed by 9 bases and J by 5 bases, leaving 19 bases between them. Germline V gene sequence: CDR1 LNHDA, CDR2 SQIVND (reference sequence). CDR3 protein: CASQWGQSGTGELFF. The CDR3 DNA follows: TGTGCCAGCCAGTGGGGTCAGTCGGGGACCGGGGAGCTGTTTTTT.

This clone was seen once. The genes are TRBV30 and TRBJ1-2; no definite D call. The V and J ends lost 5 bases and 4 bases respectively, with 17 bases between them. The CDR3 has 14 amino acids. Germline V lookup: CDR1 GTSNPN, CDR2 SVGIG (reference sequence). CDR3 sequence reads: CAWSTKSRLYGYTF. DNA of the CDR3: TGTGCCTGGTCTACCAAGAGTCGACTCTATGGCTACACCTTC.

V usage is TRBV30 and J usage is TRBJ2-4; tentatively, D is TRBD2 (6 bases). Germline V gene data show CDR1 as GTSNPN and CDR2 as SVGIG (reference sequence). This CDR3 comprises 16 residues. V was shortened by 2 bases and J by 6 bases, with 20 bases between the two germline ends. The CDR3 coding sequence is TGTGCCTGGAGTCCCCCAATTGGTAGCGGAGTAAACATTCAGTACTTC. Translation gives CAWSPPIGSGVNIQYF.